These 10 T cell receptor beta chains originate from one sample sequenced in a study of cytomegalovirus exposure and HLA in healthy donors. In the PCR, 60 Vbeta and 13 Jbeta primers were used. TCRdb's table, derived via immunoSEQ multiplex PCR, lists solely in-frame clones and lacks some. Of 150,000 to 200,000 clones listed, 82% are singletons. Sequencing input: PBMCs. These receptors were taken from a man aged 35 to 55 in good health and CMV-seronegative.

This rearrangement joins TRBV7-2 to TRBJ2-5; 10 nucleotides line up with TRBD2. CDR1 SGHTA and CDR2 FQGNSA come from the germline V gene. The CDR3 sequence is 15 residues long. The V and J ends lost 7 bases and 9 bases, in that order; junction bases with no gene match: 14. CDR3 region: CASTTASGGARAQYF. CDR3 nucleotides: TGTGCCAGCACCACTGCCAGCGGGGGGGCCCGGGCCCAGTACTTC.

This clone was detected a few times. The chain uses TRBV5-5 and TRBJ2-7, with D possibly matching TRBD1 (5 bases). Trimming pared 2 bases from V and 7 bases from J, leaving 16 bases between. CDR1 SGHKS and CDR2 YYEKEE come from the germline V gene (reference sequence). The CDR3 has 14 amino acids. The CDR3 is CASSFWGVLGEQYF. The CDR3 DNA sequence: TGTGCCAGCAGCTTCTGGGGCGTTTTGGGGGAGCAGTACTTC.

The chain employs TRBV20-1 and TRBJ1-2, with unresolved D. Germline loops: CDR1 DFQATT, CDR2 SNEGSKA (reference sequence). The CDR3 contains 11 residues. Trimming shortened V by 3 bases and J by 6 bases, and 8 bases separated the two germline ends. The CDR3 reads CSARSPDGYTF. In nucleotides, the CDR3 is TGCAGTGCTAGGTCGCCGGATGGCTACACCTTC.

There are a few counts of this clone. V usage is TRBV7-9 and J usage is TRBJ2-1, with D possibly being TRBD1 (5 bases). CDR3 length: 13 residues. Trimming cost V 3 bases and J 6 bases, with 9 bases left between them. Germline assignment: CDR1 SEHNR and CDR2 FQNEAQ (reference sequence). The CDR3 DNA reads as TGTGCCAGCAGCTTGGGGCAATTCAATGAGCAGTTCTTC. Residues: CASSLGQFNEQFF. The full variable domain, completed using reference TRBV7-9 and TRBJ2-1, is DTGVSQNPRHKITKRGQNVTFRCDPISEHNRLYWYRQTLGQGPEFLTYFQNEAQLEKSRLLSDRFSAERPKGSFSTLEIQRTEQGDSAMYLCASSLGQFNEQFFGPGTRLTVL.

The chain links TRBV30 to TRBJ2-3, with TRBD2 identical over 8 bases. This CDR3 region has 13 residues. Germline values: CDR1 GTSNPN, CDR2 SVGIG (reference sequence). After removal of 2 bases from V and 5 bases from J, the junction contained 3 bases not matched to a gene. As DNA, the CDR3 is TGTGCCTGGAGTCAGCGGGGGAGAGATACGCAGTATTTT. Translation gives CAWSQRGRDTQYF.

This clone was seen only once. The CDR3 loop is CASSPPRGDSSGANVLTF. CDR3 nucleotide sequence: TGTGCCAGCTCACCACCCAGGGGCGATAGCTCTGGGGCCAACGTCCTGACTTTC. The chain is built from TRBV18 and TRBJ2-6, with D tentatively TRBD1 (6 bases). The ends were cut back, 0 bases at V and 0 bases at J, with 12 bases in the middle. CDR1 and CDR2 from the germline V gene are KGHSH and LQKENI. The CDR3 runs to 18 residues.

The J gene is TRBJ1-1, the V gene TRBV28, with D perhaps TRBD1 (5 bases). Trimming left V 7 bases short and J 5 bases short, with 14 bases between. This CDR3 comprises 13 residues. Per germline, CDR1 MDHEN and CDR2 SYDVKM. CDR3 in DNA: TGTGCCAGCATTGGGGGGGGTGAGACTGAAGCTTTCTTT. The encoded protein is CASIGGGETEAFF.

The gene calls are TRBV18 and TRBJ2-7; no firm D call. CDR1 is KGHSH and CDR2 is LQKENI in the germline V gene. The CDR3 has 13 amino acids. V was pared by 2 bases and J by 3 bases, with 8 bases between. CDR3 sequence reads: CASSPGRIYEQYF. The CDR3 DNA follows: TGTGCCAGCTCACCAGGGCGAATCTACGAGCAGTACTTC.

The chain carries TRBV30 and TRBJ2-5; D perhaps matches TRBD1 (6 bases). This CDR3 has 15 residues. The germline V gene encodes CDR1 GTSNPN and CDR2 SVGIG (reference sequence). V lost 0 bases and J 1 base, leaving 12 bases between the germline ends. For the CDR3, the DNA is TGTGCCTGGAGTGTCGGACAGTTCCGCCAAGAGACCCAGTACTTC. It encodes CAWSVGQFRQETQYF.

V usage is TRBV7-6 and J usage is TRBJ2-1, with TRBD2 identical over 9 bases. With 1 base clipped from V and 7 bases from J, the junction kept 5 bases outside the gene matches. Per the germline V gene, CDR1 is SGHVS and CDR2 is FNYEAQ. The CDR3 is 15 amino acids. The CDR3 sequence is CASSLGLAEANEQFF. The DNA of the CDR3 is TGTGCCAGCAGCTTAGGACTAGCGGAGGCGAATGAGCAGTTCTTC.